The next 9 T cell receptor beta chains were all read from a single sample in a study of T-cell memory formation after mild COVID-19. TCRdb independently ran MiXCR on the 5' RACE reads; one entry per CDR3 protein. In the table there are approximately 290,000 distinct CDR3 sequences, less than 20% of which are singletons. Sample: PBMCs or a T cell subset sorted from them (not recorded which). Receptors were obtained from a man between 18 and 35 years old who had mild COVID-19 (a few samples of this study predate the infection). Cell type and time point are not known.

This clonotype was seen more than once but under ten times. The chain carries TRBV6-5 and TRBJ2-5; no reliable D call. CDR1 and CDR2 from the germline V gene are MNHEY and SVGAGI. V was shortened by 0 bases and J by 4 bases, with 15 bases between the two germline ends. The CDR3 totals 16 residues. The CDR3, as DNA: TGTGCCAGCAGTTACTCGGGCAGTTCTCTCGGAGAGACCCAGTACTTC. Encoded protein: CASSYSGSSLGETQYF.

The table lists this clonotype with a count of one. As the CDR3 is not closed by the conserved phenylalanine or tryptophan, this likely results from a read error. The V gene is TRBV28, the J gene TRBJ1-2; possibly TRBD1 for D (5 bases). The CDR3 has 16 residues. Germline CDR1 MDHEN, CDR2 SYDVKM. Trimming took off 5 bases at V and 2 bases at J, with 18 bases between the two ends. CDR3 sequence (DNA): TGTGCCAGCAGTCGTGTGCCGGGGCGCCTAAACTATGGCTACACCTTA. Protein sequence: CASSRVPGRLNYGYTL.

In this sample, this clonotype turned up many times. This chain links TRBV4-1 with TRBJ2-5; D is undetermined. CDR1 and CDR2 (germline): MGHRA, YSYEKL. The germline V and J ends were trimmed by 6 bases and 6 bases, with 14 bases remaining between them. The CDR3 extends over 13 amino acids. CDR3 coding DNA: TGCGCCAGCAGTCCCTTGGACCCGAAGACCCAGTACTTC. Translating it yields CASSPLDPKTQYF.

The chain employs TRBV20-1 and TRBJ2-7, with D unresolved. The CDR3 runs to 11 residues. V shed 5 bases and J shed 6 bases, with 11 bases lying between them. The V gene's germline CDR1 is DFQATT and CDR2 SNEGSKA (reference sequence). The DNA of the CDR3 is TGCAGTGCTCCGTTGGGGTCCGAGCAGTACTTC. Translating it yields CSAPLGSEQYF.

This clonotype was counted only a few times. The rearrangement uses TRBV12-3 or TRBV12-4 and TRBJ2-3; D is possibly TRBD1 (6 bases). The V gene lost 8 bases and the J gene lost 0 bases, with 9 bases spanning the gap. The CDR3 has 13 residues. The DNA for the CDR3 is TGTGCCAGCGGACAGTCTAGCACAGATACGCAGTATTTT. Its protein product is CASGQSSTDTQYF.

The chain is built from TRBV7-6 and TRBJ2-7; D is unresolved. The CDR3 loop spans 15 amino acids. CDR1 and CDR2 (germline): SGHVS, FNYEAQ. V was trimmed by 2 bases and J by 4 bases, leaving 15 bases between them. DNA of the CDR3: TGTGCCAGCAGCTTAATCCCCCGGACCCCTTACGAGCAGTACTTC. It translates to CASSLIPRTPYEQYF.

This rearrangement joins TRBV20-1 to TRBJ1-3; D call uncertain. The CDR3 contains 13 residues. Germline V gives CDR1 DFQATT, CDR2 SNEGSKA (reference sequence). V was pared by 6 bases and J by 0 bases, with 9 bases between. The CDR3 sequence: CSAYSGSGNTIYF. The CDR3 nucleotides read TGCAGTGCATACAGCGGCTCTGGAAACACCATATATTTT.

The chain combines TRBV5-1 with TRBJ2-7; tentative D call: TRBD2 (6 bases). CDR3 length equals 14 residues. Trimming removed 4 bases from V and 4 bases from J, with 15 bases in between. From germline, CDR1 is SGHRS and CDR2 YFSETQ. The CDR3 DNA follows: TGCGCCAGCAGCCCGGAGGGCGGTACGTACGAGCAGTACTTC. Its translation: CASSPEGGTYEQYF.

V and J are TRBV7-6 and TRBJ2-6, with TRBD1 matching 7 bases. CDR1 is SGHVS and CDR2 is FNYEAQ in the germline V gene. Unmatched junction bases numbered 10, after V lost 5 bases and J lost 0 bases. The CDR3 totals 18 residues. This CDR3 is CASSLSDRISSGANVLTF. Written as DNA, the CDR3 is TGTGCCAGCAGCCTTTCGGACAGGATCAGCTCTGGGGCCAACGTCCTGACTTTC.